This TCR beta chain was profiled in a study of monozygotic twins with inflammatory bowel disease. TCRdb re-called the 5' RACE reads, yielding one record per CDR3 amino acid sequence without DNA. In all, the sample yields approximately 100,000 distinct CDR3 sequences. Study-level points and caveats: For repertoire similarity, concordant twins did not differ from discordant twins, possibly because power was limited.

The blood volume drawn from each donor was approximately 2.5 ml. On this clonotype: The antigen is undetermined.

The CDR3 totals 16 residues. Per germline, CDR1 SEHNR and CDR2 FQNEAQ (reference sequence). The TCR sequence derives from a human donor with ulcerative colitis or Crohn's disease, or a healthy co-twin of an affected twin (not recorded which). This chain joins TRBV7-9 and TRBJ2-1; absent DNA, TCRdb's TRBD2 call cannot be checked. The sample was blood. CDR3 in amino acids: CASSSSRDWLYREQFF. Based on the CDR3 plus reference TRBV7-9 and TRBJ2-1, the full variable domain is DTGVSQNPRHKITKRGQNVTFRCDPISEHNRLYWYRQTLGQGPEFLTYFQNEAQLEKSRLLSDRFSAERPKGSFSTLEIQRTEQGDSAMYLCASSSSRDWLYREQFFGPGTRLTVL.